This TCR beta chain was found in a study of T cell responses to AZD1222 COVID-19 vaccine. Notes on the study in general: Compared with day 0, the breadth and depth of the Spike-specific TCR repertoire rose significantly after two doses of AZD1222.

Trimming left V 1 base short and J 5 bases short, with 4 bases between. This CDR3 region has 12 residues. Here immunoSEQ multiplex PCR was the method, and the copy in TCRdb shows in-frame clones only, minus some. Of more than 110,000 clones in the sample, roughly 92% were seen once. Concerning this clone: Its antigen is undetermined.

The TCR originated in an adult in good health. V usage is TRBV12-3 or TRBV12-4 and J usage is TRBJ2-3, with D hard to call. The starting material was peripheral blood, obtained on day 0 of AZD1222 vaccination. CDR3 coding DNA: TGTGCCAGCAGTTTAGGTGGAGATACGCAGTATTTT. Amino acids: CASSLGGDTQYF.